The 15 T cell receptor beta chains below all came from one sample that was sequenced in a study of blood T cell repertoires in COVID-19. Profiling relied on immunoSEQ multiplex PCR, and the TCRdb table lists in-frame clones only, not all of them. This table holds some 80,000 clones, approximately 93% found once. Material for sequencing was peripheral blood. These receptors all stem from a man aged 50 or older with COVID-19, enrolled during active disease.

This clone has just one count. This chain joins TRBV7-3 and TRBJ2-1; D remains ambiguous. Trimming removed 5 bases at V and 10 bases at J, with 24 bases between. CDR1 is SGHTA and CDR2 is FQGTGA in the germline V gene. This CDR3 comprises 16 residues. The CDR3 coding sequence is TGTGCCAGCAGCCCCAGTGGCCCAGGTGCCCCCACGGAGCAGTTCTTC. Translated, it gives CASSPSGPGAPTEQFF.

The chain joins TRBV4-1 to TRBJ1-4; D is possibly TRBD1 (5 bases). The length of the CDR3 is 17 residues. Trimming stripped 8 bases from V and 3 bases from J, with 22 bases between. The germline V gene encodes CDR1 MGHRA and CDR2 YSYEKL. This CDR3 is CASSLGGILAANEKLFF. The CDR3 nucleotides read TGCGCCAGCTCCCTGGGGGGGATTTTGGCGGCTAATGAAAAACTGTTTTTT.

The count of this clone is one. The rearrangement links TRBV3-1 (or the pseudogene TRBV3-2) to TRBJ1-2; the D is unclear. Per germline, CDR1 LGHDT and CDR2 YNNKEL (reference sequence). CDR3 length equals 13 residues. Trimming took 4 bases from V and 5 from J, leaving 11 bases between them. CDR3 sequence: CASSLGESYGYTF. CDR3 DNA: TGTGCCAGCAGCCTTGGGGAGTCTTATGGCTACACCTTC.

The V call is TRBV5-3, the J call TRBJ1-4, with 8 bases identical to TRBD1. TRBV5-3 is identified as an open reading frame with a role that is uncertain. The CDR3 contains 15 residues. J gave up 8 bases and V 3 bases, and 9 bases lay outside the gene matches. CDR3 residues: CARSSQTGDVEKLFF. CDR3 DNA sequence: TGTGCCAGAAGCTCGCAGACAGGGGACGTAGAAAAACTGTTTTTT.

CDR3: CASSLDYYTDTQYF. CDR3 coding DNA: TGTGCCAGCAGCTTGGACTATTACACAGATACGCAGTATTTT. The chain joins TRBV6-5 to TRBJ2-3; D is perhaps TRBD2 (6 bases). Germline assignment: CDR1 MNHEY and CDR2 SVGAGI. The length of the CDR3 is 14 residues. Trimming removed 6 bases from V and 2 bases from J, with 12 bases in between.

The V call is TRBV28, the J call TRBJ2-6; D is unclear. Germline V gene sequence: CDR1 MDHEN, CDR2 SYDVKM. Trimming took off 7 bases at V and 1 base at J, with 5 bases between the two ends. The CDR3 is 13 residues long. CDR3 DNA: TGTGCCAGCACCCTGTCTGGGGCCAACGTCCTGACTTTC. This encodes CASTLSGANVLTF.

The chain links TRBV11-2 to TRBJ2-1; maybe TRBD2 (6 bases). Germline V lookup: CDR1 SGHAT, CDR2 FQNNGV. V was trimmed by 4 bases and J by 7 bases, leaving 14 bases between them. CDR3 length equals 14 residues. CDR3 nucleotide sequence: TGTGCCAGCAGCTCGCCGGAGGGCCTTAATGAGCAGTTCTTC. Its protein is CASSSPEGLNEQFF.

The rearrangement joins TRBV9 to TRBJ2-3; 8 positions agree with TRBD2. Germline V CDR1 and CDR2: SGDLS, YYNGEE. V was pared by 0 bases and J by 2 bases, with 5 bases of the junction left unmatched. The CDR3 contains 16 residues. The CDR3 here is CASSVGVAGYTDTQYF. The CDR3 coding sequence is TGTGCCAGCAGCGTAGGTGTAGCGGGATACACAGATACGCAGTATTTT.

The sample holds one count of this clone. V and J are TRBV6-2 or TRBV6-3 and TRBJ2-3; no reliable D call. The CDR3 is 14 residues long. V lost 6 bases to trimming and J lost 4 bases, with 14 bases between them. Per the germline V gene, CDR1 is MNHEY and CDR2 is SVGEGT. The CDR3 DNA follows: TGTGCCAGCAGCCTCGGAGCTAGAGCAGATACGCAGTATTTT. This sequence encodes CASSLGARADTQYF.

The CDR3: CASSLRGRGETQYF. The CDR3 DNA reads as TGTGCCAGCAGCCTCAGGGGGCGCGGTGAGACCCAGTACTTC. This sequence joins TRBV27 and TRBJ2-5; 8 bases align to TRBD1. The V and J ends lost 6 bases and 5 bases, in that order; junction bases with no gene match: 8. CDR1 and CDR2 (germline): MNHEY, SMNVEV (reference sequence). The CDR3 covers 14 residues.

The chain carries TRBV7-2 and TRBJ1-4, with 11 bases identical to TRBD1. The CDR3 has 15 amino acids. Germline V gene sequence: CDR1 SGHTA, CDR2 FQGNSA. After removal of 4 bases from V and 7 bases from J, the junction contained 5 bases not matched to a gene. Here the CDR3 DNA reads TGTGCCAGCAGCTCAGCCGGGACAGGGGGTGAAAAACTGTTTTTT. It translates to CASSSAGTGGEKLFF.

The CDR3 DNA follows: TGTGCCTGGGGCCCCTCGGGGTCAAACCAGCCCCAGCATTTT. It is translated as CAWGPSGSNQPQHF. This chain uses TRBV30 with TRBJ1-5; unclear D gene. With 5 bases removed from V and 7 bases from J, the gap between germline ends came to 18 bases. From germline, CDR1 is GTSNPN and CDR2 SVGIG (reference sequence). The CDR3 length is 14 residues.

The CDR3 reads CASSNRRGLGNTEAFF. DNA of the CDR3: TGTGCCAGCAGCAACAGAAGGGGCTTGGGCAACACTGAAGCTTTCTTT. V and J are TRBV21-1 and TRBJ1-1; the D call of TRBD1 is as the table states it, not checked on the DNA. TRBV21-1 is flagged as a pseudogene. The CDR3 covers 16 residues.

The chain combines TRBV27 with TRBJ1-1; possibly TRBD1 for D (6 bases). V lost 3 bases and J 2 bases, leaving 16 bases between the germline ends. This CDR3 spans 16 amino acids. The germline CDR1 and CDR2 sequences are MNHEY and SMNVEV (reference sequence). DNA of the CDR3: TGTGCCAGCAGTTTCGGGTGGACAGTCCCTAACACTGAAGCTTTCTTT. It specifies CASSFGWTVPNTEAFF.

This sequence joins TRBV3-1 (or the pseudogene TRBV3-2) and TRBJ2-5; a possible D gene is TRBD2 (5 bases). The ends were cut back, 4 bases at V and 5 bases at J, with 11 bases in the middle. The CDR3 covers 13 residues. CDR1 and CDR2 from the germline V gene are LGHDT and YNNKEL (reference sequence). The CDR3 bases are TGTGCCAGCAGCCGGGCGGGTGGGGAGACCCAGTACTTC. This translates into CASSRAGGETQYF.